This T cell receptor beta chain comes out of a study of T cell responses to AZD1222 COVID-19 vaccine. The CDR3 is made up of 18 amino acids. Per germline, CDR1 LNHDA and CDR2 SQIVND (reference sequence). V lost 5 bases, J lost 2 bases, and 15 bases stayed unmatched. Some clones are missing from TCRdb's copy, which holds only in-frame ones; the method was immunoSEQ multiplex PCR. In the table there are some 150,000 clones, roughly 89% of which are singletons. Specimen: peripheral blood, collected on day 0 of AZD1222 vaccination. This chain uses TRBV19 with TRBJ1-2; 9 bases are a match to TRBD1. The receptor comes from an adult in good health. The CDR3 loop reads CASSEYGQRTGVNYGYTF. The CDR3 DNA reads as TGTGCCAGTAGTGAATATGGTCAACGGACAGGGGTCAACTATGGCTACACCTTC.